The clone carrying this TCR beta chain was found once. As yet, its antigen is unknown. The sample originates from a study of identifying expanded T cells in peripheral blood. General observations from the study: Across healthy donors, higher total template counts meant significantly greater roughly 2-week count variance. Over approximately two and four weeks, about 17 and 20 clones changed, versus 1.2 between replicates.

The data were produced by immunoSEQ multiplex PCR, yet TCRdb's version contains in-frame clones alone and is incomplete. The top ten hold 15% to 20% of the sample, which has tens of thousands of clones, about four fifths seen once. Collection occurred without any documented infections or immune events in donors. Germline V gene data show CDR1 as PRHDT and CDR2 as FYEKMQ (reference sequence). V lost 5 bases and J lost 1, with 14 bases in between. The length of the CDR3 is 15 residues. The sample was blood. This chain uses TRBV13 with TRBJ1-1; D may be TRBD1 (6 bases). This sequence was found in a person aged 18 to 75 in good health. The CDR3 coding sequence is TGTGCCAGCAGCCCTCGTGGGGGGCAGAACACTGAAGCTTTCTTT. Its protein is CASSPRGGQNTEAFF.